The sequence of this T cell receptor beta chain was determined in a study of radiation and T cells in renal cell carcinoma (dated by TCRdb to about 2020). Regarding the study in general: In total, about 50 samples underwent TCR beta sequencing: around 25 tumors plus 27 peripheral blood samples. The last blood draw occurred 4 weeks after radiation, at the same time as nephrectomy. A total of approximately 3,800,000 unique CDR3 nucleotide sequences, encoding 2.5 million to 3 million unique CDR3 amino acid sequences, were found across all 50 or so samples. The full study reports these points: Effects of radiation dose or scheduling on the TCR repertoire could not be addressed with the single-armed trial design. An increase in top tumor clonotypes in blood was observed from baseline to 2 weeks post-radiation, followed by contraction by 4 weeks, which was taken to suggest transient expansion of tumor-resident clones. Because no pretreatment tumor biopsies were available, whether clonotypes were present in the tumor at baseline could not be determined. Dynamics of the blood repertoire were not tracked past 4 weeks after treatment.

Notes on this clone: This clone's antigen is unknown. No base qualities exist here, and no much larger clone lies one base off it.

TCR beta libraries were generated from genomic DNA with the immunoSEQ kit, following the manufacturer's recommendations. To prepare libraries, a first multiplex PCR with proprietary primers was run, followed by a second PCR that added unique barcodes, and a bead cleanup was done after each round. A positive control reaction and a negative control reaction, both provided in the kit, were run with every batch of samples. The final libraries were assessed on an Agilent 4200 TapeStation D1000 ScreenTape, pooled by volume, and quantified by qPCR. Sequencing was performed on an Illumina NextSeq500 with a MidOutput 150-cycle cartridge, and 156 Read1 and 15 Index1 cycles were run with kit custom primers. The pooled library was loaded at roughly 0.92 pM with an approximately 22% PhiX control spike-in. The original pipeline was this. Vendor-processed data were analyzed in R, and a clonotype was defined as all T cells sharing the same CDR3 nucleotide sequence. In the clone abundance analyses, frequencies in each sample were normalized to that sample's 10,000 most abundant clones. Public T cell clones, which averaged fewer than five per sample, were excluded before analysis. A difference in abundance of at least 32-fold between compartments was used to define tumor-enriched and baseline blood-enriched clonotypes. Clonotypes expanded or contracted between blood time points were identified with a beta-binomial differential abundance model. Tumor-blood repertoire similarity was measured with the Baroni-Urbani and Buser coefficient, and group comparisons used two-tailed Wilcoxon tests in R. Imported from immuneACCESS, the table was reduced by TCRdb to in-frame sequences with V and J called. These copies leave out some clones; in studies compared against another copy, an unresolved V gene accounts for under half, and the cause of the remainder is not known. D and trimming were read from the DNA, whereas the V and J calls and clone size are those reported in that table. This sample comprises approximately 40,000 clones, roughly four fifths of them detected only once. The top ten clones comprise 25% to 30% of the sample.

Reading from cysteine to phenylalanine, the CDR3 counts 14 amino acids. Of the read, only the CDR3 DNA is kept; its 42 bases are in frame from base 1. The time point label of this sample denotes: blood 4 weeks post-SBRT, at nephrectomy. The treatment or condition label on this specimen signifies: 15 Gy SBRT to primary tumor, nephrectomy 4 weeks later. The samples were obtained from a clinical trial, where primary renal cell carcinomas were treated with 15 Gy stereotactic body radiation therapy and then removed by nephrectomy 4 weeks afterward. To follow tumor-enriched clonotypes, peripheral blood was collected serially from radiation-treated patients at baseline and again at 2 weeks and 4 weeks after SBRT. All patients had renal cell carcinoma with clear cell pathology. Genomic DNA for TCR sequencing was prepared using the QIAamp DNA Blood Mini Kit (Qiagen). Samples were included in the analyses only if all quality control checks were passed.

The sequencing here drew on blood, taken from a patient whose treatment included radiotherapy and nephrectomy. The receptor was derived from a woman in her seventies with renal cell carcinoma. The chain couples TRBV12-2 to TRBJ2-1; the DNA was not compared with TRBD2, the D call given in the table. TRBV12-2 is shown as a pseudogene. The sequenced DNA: TGTGCAAGTCGCTCTCCGGGACTAGCCAATGAGCAGTTCTTC. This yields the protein CASRSPGLANEQFF.